This TCR beta chain was identified in a study of shared clonotypes between healthy human individuals. Generated by immunoSEQ multiplex PCR, the TCRdb table keeps only in-frame clones and is missing some. This table holds roughly 810,000 clones, roughly 96% found once. This CDR3 contains 17 residues. Trimming removed 3 bases from V and 3 bases from J; junction bases left unmatched: 5. The V gene's germline CDR1 is SGHAT and CDR2 FQNNGV. Naive CD8 populations comprised CD45RO-negative cells positively selected for CCR7, excluding terminally differentiated effector memory CD45RA+ cells. The clonotype comes from a man younger than 45 in good health. The V call is TRBV11-2, the J call TRBJ2-3; 14 bases agree with TRBD2. Material: naive CD8+ T cells sorted from blood. The CDR3 reads CASSFGLAGGETDTQYF. DNA for the CDR3: TGTGCCAGCAGCTTCGGACTAGCGGGAGGCGAAACAGATACGCAGTATTTT.